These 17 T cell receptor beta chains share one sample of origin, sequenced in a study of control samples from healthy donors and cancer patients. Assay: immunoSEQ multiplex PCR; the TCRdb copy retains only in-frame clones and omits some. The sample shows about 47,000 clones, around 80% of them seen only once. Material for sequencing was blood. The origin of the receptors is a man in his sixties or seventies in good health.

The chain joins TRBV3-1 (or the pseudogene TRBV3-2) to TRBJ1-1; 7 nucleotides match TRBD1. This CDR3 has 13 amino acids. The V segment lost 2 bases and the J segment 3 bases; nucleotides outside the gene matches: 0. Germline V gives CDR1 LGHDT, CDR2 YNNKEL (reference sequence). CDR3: CASSQTGDTEAFF. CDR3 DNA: TGTGCCAGCAGCCAAACAGGGGACACTGAAGCTTTCTTT.

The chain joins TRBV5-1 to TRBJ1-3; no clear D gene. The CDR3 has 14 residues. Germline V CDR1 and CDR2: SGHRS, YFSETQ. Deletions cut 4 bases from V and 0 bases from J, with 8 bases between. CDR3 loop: CASSPAGSGNTIYF. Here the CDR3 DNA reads TGCGCCAGCAGCCCGGCAGGCTCTGGAAACACCATATATTTT.

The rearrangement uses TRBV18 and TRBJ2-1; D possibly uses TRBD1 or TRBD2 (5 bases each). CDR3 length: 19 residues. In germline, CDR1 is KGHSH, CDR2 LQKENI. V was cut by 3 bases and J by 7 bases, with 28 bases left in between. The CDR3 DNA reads TGTGCCAGCTCACCCAGGAGTGGGGGTAGTATTGGCCGCAATAATGAGCAGTTCTTC. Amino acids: CASSPRSGGSIGRNNEQFF.

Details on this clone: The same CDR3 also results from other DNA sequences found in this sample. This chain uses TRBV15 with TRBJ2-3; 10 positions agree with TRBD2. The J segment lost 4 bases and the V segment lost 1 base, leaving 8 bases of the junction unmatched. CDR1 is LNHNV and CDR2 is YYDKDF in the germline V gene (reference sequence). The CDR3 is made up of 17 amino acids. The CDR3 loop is CATSRGGGLAGADTQYF. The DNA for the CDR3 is TGTGCCACCAGCAGAGGGGGGGGGCTAGCGGGGGCAGATACGCAGTATTTT.

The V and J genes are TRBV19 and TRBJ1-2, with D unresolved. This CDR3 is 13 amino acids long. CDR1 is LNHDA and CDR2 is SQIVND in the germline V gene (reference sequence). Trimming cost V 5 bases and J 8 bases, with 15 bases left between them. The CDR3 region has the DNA TGTGCCAGTAGTGCCGCTCTCCTTGTAGGCTACACCTTC. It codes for CASSAALLVGYTF. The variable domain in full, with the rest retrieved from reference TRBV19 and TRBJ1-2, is DGGITQSPKYLFRKEGQNVTLSCEQNLNHDAMYWYRQDPGQGLRLIYYSQIVNDFQKGDIAEGYSVSREKKESFPLTVTSAQKNPTAFYLCASSAALLVGYTFGSGTRLTVV.

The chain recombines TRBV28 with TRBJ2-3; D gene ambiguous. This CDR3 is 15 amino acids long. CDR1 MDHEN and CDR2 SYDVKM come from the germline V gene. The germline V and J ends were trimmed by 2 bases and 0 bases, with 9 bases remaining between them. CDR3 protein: CASSLIGESTDTQYF. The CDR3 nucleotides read TGTGCCAGCAGTTTAATTGGGGAAAGCACAGATACGCAGTATTTT.

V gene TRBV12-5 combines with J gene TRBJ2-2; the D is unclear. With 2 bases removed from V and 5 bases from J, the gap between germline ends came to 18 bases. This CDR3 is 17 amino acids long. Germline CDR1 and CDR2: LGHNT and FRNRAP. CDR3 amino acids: CASGLSRLPDGTGELFF. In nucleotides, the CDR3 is TGTGCTAGTGGTTTGTCACGCCTCCCCGACGGGACCGGGGAGCTGTTTTTT.

In DNA form, the CDR3 reads TGTGCCATCTGGGGGGGAAACAGCAATCAGCCCCAGCATTTT. Amino acid sequence: CAIWGGNSNQPQHF. The genes are TRBV28 and TRBJ1-5; a possible D gene is TRBD1 (5 bases). This CDR3 contains 14 residues. Deletions cut 10 bases from V and 1 base from J, with 14 bases between. Per germline, CDR1 MDHEN and CDR2 SYDVKM.

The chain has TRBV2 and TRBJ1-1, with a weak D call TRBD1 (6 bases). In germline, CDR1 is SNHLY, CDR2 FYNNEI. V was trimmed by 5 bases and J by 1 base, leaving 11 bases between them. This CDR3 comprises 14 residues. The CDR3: CASSLRQENTEAFF. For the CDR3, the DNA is TGTGCCAGCAGTCTCAGACAGGAGAACACTGAAGCTTTCTTT. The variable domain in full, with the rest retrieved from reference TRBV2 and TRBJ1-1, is EPEVTQTPSHQVTQMGQEVILRCVPISNHLYFYWYRQILGQKVEFLVSFYNNEISEKSEIFDDQFSVERPDGSNFTLKIRSTKLEDSAMYFCASSLRQENTEAFFGQGTRLTVV.

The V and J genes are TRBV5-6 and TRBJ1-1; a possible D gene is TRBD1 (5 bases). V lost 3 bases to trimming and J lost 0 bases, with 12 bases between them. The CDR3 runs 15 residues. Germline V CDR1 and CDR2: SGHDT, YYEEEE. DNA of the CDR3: TGTGCCAGCAGCTGGGGCGGCGCGGTGAACACTGAAGCTTTCTTT. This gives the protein CASSWGGAVNTEAFF.

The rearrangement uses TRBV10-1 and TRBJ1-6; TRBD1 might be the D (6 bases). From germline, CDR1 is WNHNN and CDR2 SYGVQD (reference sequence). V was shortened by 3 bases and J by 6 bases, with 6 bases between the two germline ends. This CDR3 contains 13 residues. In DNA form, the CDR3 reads TGCGCCAGCAGTGAACAGGGTAATTCACCCCTCCACTTT. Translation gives CASSEQGNSPLHF.

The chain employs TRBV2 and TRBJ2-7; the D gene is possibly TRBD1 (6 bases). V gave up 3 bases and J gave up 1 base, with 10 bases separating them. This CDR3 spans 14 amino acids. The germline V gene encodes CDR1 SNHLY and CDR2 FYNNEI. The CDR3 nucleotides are TGTGCCAGCAGTGATCACAGGGATTCCTACGAGCAGTACTTC. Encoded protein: CASSDHRDSYEQYF.

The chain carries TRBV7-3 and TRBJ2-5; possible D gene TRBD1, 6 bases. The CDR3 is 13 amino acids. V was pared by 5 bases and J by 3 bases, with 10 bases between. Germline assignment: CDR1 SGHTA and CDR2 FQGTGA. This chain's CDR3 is CASSQGQKETQYF. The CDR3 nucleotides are TGTGCCAGCAGCCAAGGACAGAAAGAGACCCAGTACTTC.

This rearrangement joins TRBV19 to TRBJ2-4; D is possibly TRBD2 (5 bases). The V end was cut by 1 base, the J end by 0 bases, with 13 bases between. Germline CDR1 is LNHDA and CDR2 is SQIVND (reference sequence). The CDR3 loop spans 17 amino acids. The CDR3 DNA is TGTGCCAGTAGTATAGTAGGACGCGGGCTAGCCAAAAACATTCAGTACTTC. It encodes CASSIVGRGLAKNIQYF.

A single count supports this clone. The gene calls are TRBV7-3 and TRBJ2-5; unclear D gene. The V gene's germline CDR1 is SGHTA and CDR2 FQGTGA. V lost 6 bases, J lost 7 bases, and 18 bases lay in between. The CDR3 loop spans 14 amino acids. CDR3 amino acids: CASSLTPPPATQYF. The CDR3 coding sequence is TGTGCCAGCAGTTTGACTCCACCGCCGGCGACCCAGTACTTC.

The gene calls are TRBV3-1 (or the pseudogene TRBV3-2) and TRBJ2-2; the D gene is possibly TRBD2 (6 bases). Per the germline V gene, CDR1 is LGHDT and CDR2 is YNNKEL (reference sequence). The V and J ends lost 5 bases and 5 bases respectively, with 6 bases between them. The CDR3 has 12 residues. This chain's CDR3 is CASSGGTGELFF. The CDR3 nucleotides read TGTGCCAGCAGCGGAGGGACCGGGGAGCTGTTTTTT.

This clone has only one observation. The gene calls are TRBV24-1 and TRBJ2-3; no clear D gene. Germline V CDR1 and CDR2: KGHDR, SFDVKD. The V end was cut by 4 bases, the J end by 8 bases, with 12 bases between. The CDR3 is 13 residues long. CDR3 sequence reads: CATSDQVGSTQYF. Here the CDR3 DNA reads TGTGCCACCAGTGACCAAGTGGGCTCTACGCAGTATTTT.